This T cell receptor (beta chain) was sequenced for a study of cytotoxic CD8 clonotypes in ibrutinib-treated CLL (dated by TCRdb to the early 2020s). For context, the study as a whole: The cohort included about 15 treatment-naive and 11 to 12 relapsed/refractory patients; about 18 were IGHV unmutated. Samples averaged approximately 260,000 productive templates and 94,082 productive rearrangements. Responses were partial in around 25 patients and complete in 2; after median 68 months follow-up, some 15 stayed in remission and 12 progressed. Cryopreserved peripheral blood mononuclear cells were obtained before treatment, at response, and at either sustained remission or disease progression. Samples at response were collected after a median of approximately twelve months of treatment, with a range of roughly 6 to 40 months. Longitudinal samples were obtainable from about 30% of the roughly 90 participants in the trial.

For TCR beta library preparation, around 2.2 micrograms of genomic DNA was extracted from cryopreserved PBMCs. Longitudinal blood samples from CLL patients receiving ibrutinib monotherapy were subjected to high-throughput TCR beta sequencing. Patients were enrolled in a phase 2 open-label single-center ibrutinib monotherapy trial. Comments on this clone: Its antigen target is currently unknown. Base qualities are not at hand, and no much larger clone is one base apart.

A MiSeq instrument was used for deep resolution sequencing, which targeted depths ranging from 1 in 1 million up to 1 in 200,000 T cells, with coverage averaging 10x for each clonotype. The immunoSEQ hsTCRB Kit was used to generate the TCR beta libraries. As for the authors' bioinformatics: The data were analyzed with ImmunoSEQ Analyzer and ImmunoSEQ Data Assistant, and V, D and J gene assignments followed IMGT definitions. Clonality, which ranges from 0 to 1, was calculated by subtracting the normalized Shannon entropy of productive rearrangement frequencies from one. Only overrepresented clonotypes making up at least 0.05% of the repertoire of each patient were included in the public clonotype analysis. Around 14 repertoires from age-matched healthy donors, obtained from immuneACCESS, served as clonality controls. The immuneACCESS repertoire file appears here via TCRdb, limited to in-frame rearrangements. These files lack a portion of the clones; in checked studies, under half of the deficit traces to unresolved V genes, and the cause of the others is not known. The D gene and trimming were derived from the DNA, and the V and J assignments and clone size from that table. Across this sample there are around 310,000 clones, with approximately 80% seen only once. The top ten hold 6.7% of the sample.

The investigation overall reported the following: An increase in clonality was observed at ibrutinib response, with clonality remaining stable during sustained remission and falling back toward baseline at progression. Lymph node repertoires were not examined, and the timing of sampling was not matched between patients in sustained remission and those whose disease progressed. Public clonotypes were found to be uncommon and were observed to contract or remain stable during treatment; the increase in clonality was shown to reflect expansion of private clonotypes at ibrutinib response. Baseline clonality was found to be higher than that of age-matched healthy donors and was strongly correlated with circulating CD8+ T-cell counts.

Cut back by 6 bases and 1 base, the V and J ends lie 9 bases apart. Reading the germline V gene gives CDR1 MRHNA and CDR2 SNTAGT. Counted from cysteine to phenylalanine, this CDR3 has 13 amino acids. CDR3 DNA only is kept here, 39 bases in frame from base 1. The sequence links TRBV6-4 to TRBJ2-5, with the identity of the D gene unclear. The TCR sequence derives from a human donor with chronic lymphocytic leukemia. The material was PBMCs, obtained before ibrutinib treatment. The nucleotide sequence reads as follows: TGTGCCAGCAGCAAAAGACCCCAAGAGACCCAGTACTTC. It codes for CASSKRPQETQYF.